A single sample gave rise to the 6 T cell receptor beta chains below, sequenced in a study of blood T cell repertoires in COVID-19. Assay: immunoSEQ multiplex PCR; the TCRdb copy retains only in-frame clones and omits some. The data contain 110,000 or so clones, about nine tenths of them seen just once; the ten biggest clones take up roughly 4.4%. The sequenced material came from peripheral blood. These TCRs come from a woman between 45 and 65 years old with acute or convalescent COVID-19.

This clone was seen a few times. The chain employs TRBV7-8 and TRBJ1-2; weak D call: TRBD1 (5 bases). The CDR3 spans 15 residues. The germline V and J ends were trimmed by 1 base and 4 bases, with 13 bases remaining between them. CDR1 and CDR2 from the germline V gene are SGHVS and FQNEAQ. CDR3 amino acids: CASSLESQGPYGYTF. For the CDR3, the DNA is TGTGCCAGCAGCTTAGAATCTCAGGGTCCCTATGGCTACACCTTC.

This chain uses TRBV18 with TRBJ1-6, with D unclear. V was trimmed by 6 bases and J by 6 bases, leaving 9 bases between them. This CDR3 is built from 13 residues. Germline CDR1 reads KGHSH; CDR2 reads LQKENI. CDR3 amino acids: CASSPEANSPLHF. CDR3 nucleotides: TGTGCCAGCTCCCCAGAAGCTAATTCACCCCTCCACTTT.

CDR3 amino acids: CASSSFNTRDTQYF. The CDR3 nucleotides read TGTGCCAGCAGCTCCTTTAATACTAGAGATACGCAGTATTTT. The V gene is TRBV2, the J gene TRBJ2-3; D might be TRBD2 (5 bases). The CDR3 contains 14 residues. V lost 6 bases, J lost 5 bases, and 15 bases lay in between. CDR1 SNHLY and CDR2 FYNNEI come from the germline V gene.

V usage is TRBV5-4 and J usage is TRBJ1-2, with D perhaps TRBD1 (6 bases). The germline V and J ends were trimmed by 0 bases and 4 bases, with 10 bases remaining between them. The CDR3 loop spans 14 amino acids. Germline values: CDR1 SGHNT, CDR2 YYREEE (reference sequence). CDR3: CASSLVGGAYGYTF. As DNA, the CDR3 is TGTGCCAGCAGCTTGGTAGGGGGGGCCTATGGCTACACCTTC.

This chain links TRBV5-7 with TRBJ2-4; D might be TRBD2 (5 bases). TRBV5-7 is annotated as an ORF whose role is uncertain. The germline V and J ends were trimmed by 8 bases and 0 bases, with 15 bases remaining between them. This CDR3 is 15 amino acids long. This CDR3 is CARGLSALAKNIQYF. CDR3 bases: TGTGCCAGAGGACTTTCGGCGCTAGCCAAAAACATTCAGTACTTC.

The rearrangement uses TRBV15 and TRBJ2-1, with TRBD2 matching over 8 bases. There are 15 residues in the CDR3. CDR1 and CDR2 from the germline V gene are LNHNV and YYDKDF (reference sequence). Trimming cost V 1 base and J 3 bases; bases outside gene matches: 2. CDR3 nucleotide sequence: TGTGCCACCAGCAGAGCGGGGGGGGTCTACAATGAGCAGTTCTTC. Translated: CATSRAGGVYNEQFF.